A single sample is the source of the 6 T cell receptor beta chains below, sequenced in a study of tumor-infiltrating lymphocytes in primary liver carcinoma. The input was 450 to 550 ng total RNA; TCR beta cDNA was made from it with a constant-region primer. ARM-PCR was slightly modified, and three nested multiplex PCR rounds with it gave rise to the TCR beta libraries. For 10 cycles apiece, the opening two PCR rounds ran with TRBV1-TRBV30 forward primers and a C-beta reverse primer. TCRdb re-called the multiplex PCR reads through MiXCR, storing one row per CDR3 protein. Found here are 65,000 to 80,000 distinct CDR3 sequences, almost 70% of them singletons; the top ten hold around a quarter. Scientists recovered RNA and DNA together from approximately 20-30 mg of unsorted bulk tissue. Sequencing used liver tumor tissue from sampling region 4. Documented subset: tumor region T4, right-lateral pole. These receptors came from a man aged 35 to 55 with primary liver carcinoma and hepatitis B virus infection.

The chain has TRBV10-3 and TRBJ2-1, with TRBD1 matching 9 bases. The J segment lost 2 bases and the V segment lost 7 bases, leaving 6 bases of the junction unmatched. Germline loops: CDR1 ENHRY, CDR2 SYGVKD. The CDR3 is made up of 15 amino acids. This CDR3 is CAIKPGQGTYNEQFF. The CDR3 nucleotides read TGTGCCATCAAACCAGGACAGGGGACCTACAATGAGCAGTTCTTC.

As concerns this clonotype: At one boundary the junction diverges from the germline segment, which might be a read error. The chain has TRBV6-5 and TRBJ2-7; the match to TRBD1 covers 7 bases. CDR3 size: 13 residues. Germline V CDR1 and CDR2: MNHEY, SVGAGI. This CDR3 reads CATIPTGSYERYF. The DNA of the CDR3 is TGTGCTACCATCCCGACAGGGTCCTACGAGCGGTACTTC.

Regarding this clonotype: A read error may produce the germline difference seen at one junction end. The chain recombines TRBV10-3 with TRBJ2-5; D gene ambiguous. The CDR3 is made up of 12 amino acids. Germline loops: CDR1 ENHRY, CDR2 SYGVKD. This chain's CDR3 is CAISERMETQCF. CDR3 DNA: TGTGCCATCAGTGAGCGGATGGAGACCCAGTGCTTC.

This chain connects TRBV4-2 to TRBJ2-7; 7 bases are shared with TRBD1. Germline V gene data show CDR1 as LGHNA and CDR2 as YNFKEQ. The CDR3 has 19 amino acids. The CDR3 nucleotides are TGTATCATCAGCCAAGATAGGGGGCGGGCGTCCATCCGCTCCTACGAGCAGTACTTC. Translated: CIISQDRGRASIRSYEQYF.

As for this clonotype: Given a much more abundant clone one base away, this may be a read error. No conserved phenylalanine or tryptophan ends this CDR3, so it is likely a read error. DNA for the CDR3: TGTGCCAGCAGCACCCCGGGACTAGCCTTCCCCAATGAGCAGTTCTTA. As protein: CASSTPGLAFPNEQFL. This chain connects TRBV7-4 to TRBJ2-1; 9 bases are a match to TRBD2. The V gene end was trimmed by 5 bases and the J gene end by 6 bases; junction bases not matched to a gene: 11. The CDR3 is made up of 16 amino acids. The germline gives CDR1 SGHVT, CDR2 SQSDAQ.

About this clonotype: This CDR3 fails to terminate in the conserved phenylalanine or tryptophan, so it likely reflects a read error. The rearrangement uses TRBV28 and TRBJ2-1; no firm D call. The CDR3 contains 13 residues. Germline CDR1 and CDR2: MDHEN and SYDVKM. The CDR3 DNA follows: TGTGCCAGCATGTCGGAGCAGTACAACGAGCAGTTCCTC. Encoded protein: CASMSEQYNEQFL.